A selection of T cell receptor beta chains follows, all from one sample in a study of cytotoxic CD8 clonotypes in ibrutinib-treated CLL. Generated by immunoSEQ multiplex PCR, the TCRdb table keeps only in-frame clones and is missing some. The sample gives about 300,000 clones, 65% to 85% of which show up once; approximately 5.1% is in the top ten. The specimen was PBMCs, collected at disease progression, from a patient treated with ibrutinib. The receptors were sampled from a human donor with chronic lymphocytic leukemia. Both conserved end residues are part of each CDR3. The D gene is left open where the match is weak. Part of the rows lack a size; the others show once, few, many or a class for expanded clones.

TRBJ2-2 TRBV29-1 . . TGCAGCGTCGCCGGGGCAGGGGAAAACACCGGGGAGCTGTTTTTT CSVAGAGENTGELFF
TRBJ1-4 TRBV28 . . TGTGCCAGCAGTCTCCACGAAGGGGGGTCGGATGAAAAACTGTTTTTT CASSLHEGGSDEKLFF
TRBJ2-2 TRBV25-1 . . TGTGCCAGCACCATCTCCGGGAACACCGGGGAGCTGTTTTTT CASTISGNTGELFF
TRBJ1-2 TRBV27 TRBD1 . TGTGCCAGCACCGGAACAGGGGGCACTAACTATGGCTACACCTTC CASTGTGGTNYGYTF
TRBJ1-2 TRBV5-4 . . TGTGCCAGCAGCCACGGACAGATCTATGGCTACACCTTC CASSHGQIYGYTF
TRBJ2-3 TRBV9 . . TGTGCCAGCAGCGTAGGGGGATTTAGCACAGATACGCAGTATTTT CASSVGGFSTDTQYF
TRBJ2-1 TRBV25-1 TRBD1 . TGTGCCAGCAGTGCGACAGGGATTTACAATGAGCAGTTCTTC CASSATGIYNEQFF
TRBJ1-1 TRBV9 TRBD1 . TGTGCCAGCAGCGTAGTTACAGGGGCAAAGAACACTGAAGCTTTCTTT CASSVVTGAKNTEAFF
TRBJ2-5 TRBV6-1 . . TGTGCCAGCAGTGAAGGGTTAAAAGAGACCCAGTACTTC CASSEGLKETQYF
TRBJ2-3 TRBV2 . . TGTGCCAGCACCCATCCGGGATTCACAGATACGCAGTATTTT CASTHPGFTDTQYF
TRBJ1-2 TRBV18 TRBD1 . TGTGCCAGCTCACCTCAGACAGGGGGCAATGGCTACACCTTC CASSPQTGGNGYTF
TRBJ1-3 TRBV14 . . TGTGCCAGCAGCCAAGGGCGGGGGAACACCATATATTTT CASSQGRGNTIYF
TRBJ2-7 TRBV25-1 . . TGTGCCAGCAGTGAGGCCTTGGACGGAAACTCCTACGAGCAGTACTTC CASSEALDGNSYEQYF
TRBJ2-1 TRBV19 . . TGTGCCAGTAGGAGCTTCGACAGGCCAAATGAGCAGTTCTTC CASRSFDRPNEQFF
TRBJ2-2 TRBV11-3 TRBD2 . TGTGCCAGCAGCTTTTTAGCGGGAGGTGCGCAGGAGCTGTTTTTT CASSFLAGGAQELFF
TRBJ2-1 TRBV19 . . TGTGCCAGTAGTATATGGGGGTCATACAATGAGCAGTTCTTC CASSIWGSYNEQFF
TRBJ2-5 TRBV5-1 TRBD1 . TGCGCCAGCCGGGAGTTGACAGGGGGAGTGGAGACCCAGTACTTC CASRELTGGVETQYF
TRBJ2-3 TRBV19 TRBD2 . TGTGCCAGTAGTATTGGGCGGGGGAACACAGATACGCAGTATTTT CASSIGRGNTDTQYF
TRBJ1-2 TRBV29-1 . . TGCAGCGTTGGGCTGGCCAGGGACACTTCAATGGACTATGGCTACACCTTC CSVGLARDTSMDYGYTF
TRBJ1-2 TRBV19 TRBD1 few TGTGCCAGTAGTATCGGACAGGGGGCAGGCTATGGCTACACCTTC CASSIGQGAGYGYTF
TRBJ2-5 TRBV5-1 . . TGCGCCAGCAGCTTGTTGGCTCCTGGGGAGACCCAGTACTTC CASSLLAPGETQYF
TRBJ2-3 TRBV20-1 . few TGCAGTTATAGCGGCACAGATACGCAGTATTTT CSYSGTDTQYF
TRBJ2-5 TRBV7-8 TRBD2 . TGTGCCAGCAACGGACTAGCGGGAGGATCAGAGACCCAGTACTTC CASNGLAGGSETQYF
TRBJ2-6 TRBV28 . . TGTGCCAGCAGTTTGGAGGGGGCCTCTGGGGCCAACGTCCTGACTTTC CASSLEGASGANVLTF
TRBJ2-5 TRBV9 . . TGTGCCAGCAGCTCCCCACCGGGCCCCCAAGAGACCCAGTACTTC CASSSPPGPQETQYF
TRBJ2-2 TRBV2 TRBD2 . TGTGCCAGCTCCGCGGGAGTCTCGTACACCGGGGAGCTGTTTTTT CASSAGVSYTGELFF
TRBJ1-2 TRBV11-2 . . TGTGCCAGCAGCCCGCCGGAGCCCCCAGTAGTTAACTATGGCTACACCTTC CASSPPEPPVVNYGYTF
TRBJ2-1 TRBV4-3 TRBD1 . TGCGCCAGCAGCCAAGAAAGGGAGGCAGGGGGCCATGAGCAGTTCTTC CASSQEREAGGHEQFF
TRBJ1-5 TRBV6-5 . . TGTGCCAGCAGGGACACAGACAATCAGCCCCAGCATTTT CASRDTDNQPQHF
TRBJ2-1 TRBV9 TRBD1 . TGTGCCAGCAGCGTACAGGGGGCTTCCAATGAGCAGTTCTTC CASSVQGASNEQFF
TRBJ1-1 TRBV10-3 TRBD1 . TGTGCCATCAGTGGGACAGGGGACAACACTGAAGCTTTCTTT CAISGTGDNTEAFF
TRBJ1-1 TRBV7-3 TRBD1 once TGTGCCAGCAGCTTAGGCAAGGGGGCTGGCACTGAAGCTTTCTTT CASSLGKGAGTEAFF
TRBJ1-5 TRBV5-8 . . TGTGCCAGCAGCTTTGGGCATTATCAGCCCCAGCATTTT CASSFGHYQPQHF
TRBJ1-2 TRBV10-1 TRBD1 . TGCGCCAGCAGTGCCCCAAGGGACAGGGGTTACTATGGCTACACCTTC CASSAPRDRGYYGYTF
TRBJ1-1 TRBV9 . . TGTGCCAGCAGCGTCTCTCCTGACAGGTTAGGAGTGAACACTGAAGCTTTCTTT CASSVSPDRLGVNTEAFF
TRBJ1-1 TRBV18 TRBD1 . TGTGCCAGCTCAGTAACTGACAGGGGAAACACTGAAGCTTTCTTT CASSVTDRGNTEAFF
TRBJ1-2 TRBV2 . once TGTGCCAGCAGTGAGGGTAGGACAGATACGAACTATGGCTACACCTTC CASSEGRTDTNYGYTF
TRBJ2-1 TRBV29-1 TRBD2 . TGCAGCGTTGGTCGGGAGGGCTCCTACAATGAGCAGTTCTTC CSVGREGSYNEQFF
TRBJ2-7 TRBV7-8 . . TGTGCCAGCAGCTTCGACAGGGGGCGGCTAGCGGGAGAGATCTACGAGCAGTACTTC CASSFDRGRLAGEIYEQYF
TRBJ2-2 TRBV9 . once TGTGCCAGCAGTGGTCGGGAGCTGTTTTTT CASSGRELFF
TRBJ1-5 TRBV5-1 . . TGCGCCAGCAGCTTGGACACCGGCAATCAGCCCCAGCATTTT CASSLDTGNQPQHF
TRBJ2-2 TRBV11-2 TRBD2 . TGTGCCAGCACGCCGGGACTAGCGGGAGGTCGAAACACCGGGGAGCTGTTTTTT CASTPGLAGGRNTGELFF
TRBJ2-7 TRBV12-2 . . TGTGCAAGTCGTCAGCTCCGACCATTTTCCTACGAGCAGTACTTC CASRQLRPFSYEQYF
TRBJ2-2 TRBV11-3 TRBD1 . TGTGCCAGCAGCCCCTACAGGGGGAATGACAACACCGGGGAGCTGTTTTTT CASSPYRGNDNTGELFF
TRBJ2-1 TRBV15 TRBD2 once TGTGCCACCAGCAGGCCGGGACTAGCGCCTTACAATGAGCAGTTCTTC CATSRPGLAPYNEQFF